These 6 T cell receptor beta chains originate from one sample sequenced in a study of cytomegalovirus exposure and HLA in healthy donors (dated by TCRdb to the late 2010s). Library method: the immunoSEQ multiplex PCR assay. The multiplex PCR relied on a mix of 60 forward primers for TCR Vbeta segments and 13 reverse primers for TCR Jbeta segments. In TCRdb, the immuneACCESS table is reduced to in-frame sequences with V and J assigned. These tables do not hold every clone; where another copy was compared, an unresolved V gene accounts for under half, and the others remain unexplained. The data table for this sample lists around 200,000 clones. The ten largest account for roughly 0.89% of the sample. Material for sequencing was PBMCs. The receptors were sampled from a woman between 25 and 40 years old in good health and CMV-seropositive.

The chain recombines TRBV19 with TRBJ2-1; 9 nucleotides align to TRBD1. The trim removed 3 bases at V and 7 bases at J, leaving 13 bases unmatched. Per germline, CDR1 LNHDA and CDR2 SQIVND (reference sequence). The CDR3 runs 17 residues. As DNA, the CDR3 is TGTGCCAGTAGTATTCCCCCGGACAGGGGAAATAGGAATGAGCAGTTCTTC. Its protein is CASSIPPDRGNRNEQFF. Based on the CDR3 plus reference TRBV19 and TRBJ2-1, the full variable domain is DGGITQSPKYLFRKEGQNVTLSCEQNLNHDAMYWYRQDPGQGLRLIYYSQIVNDFQKGDIAEGYSVSREKKESFPLTVTSAQKNPTAFYLCASSIPPDRGNRNEQFFGPGTRLTVL.

This chain uses TRBV10-3 with TRBJ2-1; 11 nucleotides line up with TRBD2. Trimming removed 2 bases from V and 4 bases from J; junction bases left unmatched: 4. The CDR3 consists of 16 residues. Germline V lookup: CDR1 ENHRY, CDR2 SYGVKD. The CDR3 sequence: CAISEISGGGYNEQFF. The CDR3 nucleotides are TGTGCCATCAGTGAGATTAGCGGGGGGGGTTACAATGAGCAGTTCTTC.

Regarding this clone: The sample holds other DNA sequences that translate to the same CDR3. The chain combines TRBV7-2 with TRBJ2-5; 10 bases are a match to TRBD2. V was clipped by 1 base and J by 4 bases; unmatched bases: 6. Germline V gives CDR1 SGHTA, CDR2 FQGNSA. CDR3 size: 16 residues. The CDR3 region has the DNA TGTGCCAGCAGCTTAGGGAGCGGGGGGGGAGGAGAGACCCAGTACTTC. Residues: CASSLGSGGGGETQYF.

The CDR3 DNA reads TGTGCCAGTAGTCTGCCTGGGGCGGGGGGCTACAATGAGCAGTTCTTC. Its protein product is CASSLPGAGGYNEQFF. The chain has TRBV19 and TRBJ2-1; 8 bases fit TRBD2. CDR3 length: 16 residues. Germline assignment: CDR1 LNHDA and CDR2 SQIVND (reference sequence). V lost 5 bases and J lost 3; bases outside the gene matches: 9.

This sequence joins TRBV28 and TRBJ1-5; 8 bases fit TRBD1. V dropped 2 bases and J dropped 5; count of bases not matched to a gene: 8. The germline V gene has CDR1 MDHEN and CDR2 SYDVKM. CDR3 length equals 16 residues. This CDR3 is CASSLKGAGGDQPQHF. CDR3 DNA: TGTGCCAGCAGTTTAAAGGGGGCAGGGGGCGATCAGCCCCAGCATTTT.

The gene calls are TRBV14 and TRBJ1-1, with TRBD1 identical over 9 bases. J lost 4 bases, V lost 3 bases, and 6 bases had no gene match. This CDR3 spans 15 amino acids. The germline V gene encodes CDR1 SGHDN and CDR2 FVKESK. The CDR3 spells CASSQLTGGITEAFF. In DNA, the CDR3 is TGTGCCAGCAGCCAGCTAACAGGGGGCATCACTGAAGCTTTCTTT.